The T cell receptor beta chain under discussion was sequenced for a study of blood T cell repertoires in COVID-19. Trimming left V 3 bases short and J 5 bases short, with 16 bases between. Germline V CDR1 and CDR2: MGHDK, SYGVNS. The length of the CDR3 is 15 residues. TCRdb's table, derived via immunoSEQ multiplex PCR, lists solely in-frame clones and lacks some. The repertoire consists of about 360,000 clones, with more than 70% occurring once and the leading ten covering roughly 3%. Sequencing input: peripheral blood. The TCR comes from a man in his thirties or forties with active or convalescent COVID-19. The chain carries TRBV25-1 and TRBJ2-5; maybe TRBD1 (6 bases). The CDR3 nucleotides read TGTGCCAGCAGTGAGTCAGGGGCCCCTCTGGAGACCCAGTACTTC. This codes for CASSESGAPLETQYF.